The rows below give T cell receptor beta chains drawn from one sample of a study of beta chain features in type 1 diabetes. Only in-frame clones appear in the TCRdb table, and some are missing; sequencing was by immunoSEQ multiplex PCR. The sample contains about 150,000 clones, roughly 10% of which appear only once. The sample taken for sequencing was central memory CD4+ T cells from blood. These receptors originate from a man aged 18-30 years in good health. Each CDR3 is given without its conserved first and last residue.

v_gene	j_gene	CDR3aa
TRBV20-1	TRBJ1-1	SADRYTEAF
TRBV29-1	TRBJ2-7	SVTTVPYEQY
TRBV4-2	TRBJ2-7	ASSHPPRAPLSYEQY
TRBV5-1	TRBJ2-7	ASSVRTGYEQY
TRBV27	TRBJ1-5	ASSLSFGTGNQPQH
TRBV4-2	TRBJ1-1	ASSQTDRVEAF
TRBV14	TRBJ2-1	ATHRGLAGYEQF
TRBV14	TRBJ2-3	ASGPGVHVTDTQY
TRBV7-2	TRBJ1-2	ASSFGQGLGYT
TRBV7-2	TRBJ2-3	ASSLGQPGTDTQY
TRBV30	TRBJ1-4	AWSVGQGGEKLF
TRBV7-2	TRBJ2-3	ASSPLDRDTQY
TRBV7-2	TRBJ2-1	ASSLVSGRANEQF
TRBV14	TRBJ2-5	ASSQEEQTQY
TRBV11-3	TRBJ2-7	ASSTTDSPYEQY
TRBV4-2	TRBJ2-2	ASSLGTSGRGGELF
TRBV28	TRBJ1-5	ASTRAGVPGESQH
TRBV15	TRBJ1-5	ATSSYFDHRAGQPQH
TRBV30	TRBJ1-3	AWSKETLSSGNTIY
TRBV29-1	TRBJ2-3	SGSLGDTQY
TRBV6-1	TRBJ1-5	ASSDSRNSNQPQH
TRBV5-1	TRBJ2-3	ASSSGTSGTDTQY
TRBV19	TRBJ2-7	ASSIRGYGGSSYEQY
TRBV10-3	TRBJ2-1	AISESRLAGGLEQF
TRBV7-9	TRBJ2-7	ASSLAGQGLEQY
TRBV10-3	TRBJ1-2	AISEGGVYGYT
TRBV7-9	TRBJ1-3	ASSLGGNTIY
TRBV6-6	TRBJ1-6	ASSLRSRVGNSPLH
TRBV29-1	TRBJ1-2	SVAQKKESGGYT
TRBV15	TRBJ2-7	ATSRVSGGIYEQY
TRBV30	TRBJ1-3	AWRNPNGVLSGNTIY
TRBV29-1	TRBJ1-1	SVEVVSPWVTEAF
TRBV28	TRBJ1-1	ASRTPQTREAF
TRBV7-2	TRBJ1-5	ASSWDRGGQPQH
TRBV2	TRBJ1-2	ASSLLPSYGYT
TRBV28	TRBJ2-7	ATFGQGETYYEQY
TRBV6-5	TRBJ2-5	ASSYRVGARETQY
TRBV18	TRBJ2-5	ASSPRGHETQY
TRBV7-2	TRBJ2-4	ASRTQGAKNIQY
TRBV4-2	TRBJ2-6	ASSQGRTSGRVGNVLT
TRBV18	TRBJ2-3	ASSPSGGATDTQY
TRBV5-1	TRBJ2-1	ASFRNNEQF
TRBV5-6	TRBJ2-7	ASSSRNYVGEQY
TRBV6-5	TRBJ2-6	ASSYSAISGANVLT
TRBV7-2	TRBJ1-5	ASSLGWNQPQH
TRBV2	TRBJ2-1	ASSVAGVQDNEQF
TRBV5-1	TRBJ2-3	ASSPRSGTSGGPDTQY
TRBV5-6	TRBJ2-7	ASSLRGLTSYEQY
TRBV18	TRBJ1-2	ASSPQQGSSR
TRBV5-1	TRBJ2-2	ASSAALNTGELF
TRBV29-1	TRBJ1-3	SASDGRGNTIY
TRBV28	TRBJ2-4	ASSLSGRGAKNIQY
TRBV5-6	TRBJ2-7	ASSFTGTGKGFSYEQY